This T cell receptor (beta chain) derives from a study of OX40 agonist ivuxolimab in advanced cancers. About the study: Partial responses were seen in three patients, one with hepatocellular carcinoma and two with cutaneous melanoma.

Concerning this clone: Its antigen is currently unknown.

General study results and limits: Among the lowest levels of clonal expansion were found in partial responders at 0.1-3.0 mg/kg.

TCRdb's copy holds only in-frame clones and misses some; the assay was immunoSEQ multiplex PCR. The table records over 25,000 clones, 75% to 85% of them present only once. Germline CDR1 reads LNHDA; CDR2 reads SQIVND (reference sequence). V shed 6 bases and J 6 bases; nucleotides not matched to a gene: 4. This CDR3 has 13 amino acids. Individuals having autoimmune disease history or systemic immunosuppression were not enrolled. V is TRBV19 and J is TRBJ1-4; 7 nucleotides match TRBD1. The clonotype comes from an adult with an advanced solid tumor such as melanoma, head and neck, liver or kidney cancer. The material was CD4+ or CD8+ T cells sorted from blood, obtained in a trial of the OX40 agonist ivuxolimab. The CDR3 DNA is TGTGCCAGTAGAGACAGGGCAGATGAAAAACTGTTTTTT. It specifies CASRDRADEKLFF.